Sequencing of this T cell receptor (beta chain) was carried out in a study of cytomegalovirus exposure and HLA in healthy donors. In the case of this clone: Its cognate antigen is unknown.

Study outcomes and limitations: TCR association rates varied by HLA locus in a later analysis, with DRB1 highest and HLA-C lowest.

It was with 60 Vbeta and 13 Jbeta primers that the PCR ran. Method: immunoSEQ multiplex PCR; TCRdb's copy keeps in-frame clones and lacks some. The table records 120,000 or so clones, 75% to 85% of them present only once. The sequenced sample was PBMCs. The TCR sequence derives from a woman aged 45-65 years in good health and CMV-seropositive.

CDR3 amino acids: CAAGPAGAYYEQYF. CDR3 DNA: TGTGCCGCCGGCCCGGCAGGCGCCTACTACGAGCAGTACTTC. The chain uses TRBV7-8 and TRBJ2-7; D gene uncertain. V was clipped by 11 bases and J by 3 bases, with 20 bases between them. Germline CDR1 SGHVS, CDR2 FQNEAQ. CDR3 length: 14 amino acids.